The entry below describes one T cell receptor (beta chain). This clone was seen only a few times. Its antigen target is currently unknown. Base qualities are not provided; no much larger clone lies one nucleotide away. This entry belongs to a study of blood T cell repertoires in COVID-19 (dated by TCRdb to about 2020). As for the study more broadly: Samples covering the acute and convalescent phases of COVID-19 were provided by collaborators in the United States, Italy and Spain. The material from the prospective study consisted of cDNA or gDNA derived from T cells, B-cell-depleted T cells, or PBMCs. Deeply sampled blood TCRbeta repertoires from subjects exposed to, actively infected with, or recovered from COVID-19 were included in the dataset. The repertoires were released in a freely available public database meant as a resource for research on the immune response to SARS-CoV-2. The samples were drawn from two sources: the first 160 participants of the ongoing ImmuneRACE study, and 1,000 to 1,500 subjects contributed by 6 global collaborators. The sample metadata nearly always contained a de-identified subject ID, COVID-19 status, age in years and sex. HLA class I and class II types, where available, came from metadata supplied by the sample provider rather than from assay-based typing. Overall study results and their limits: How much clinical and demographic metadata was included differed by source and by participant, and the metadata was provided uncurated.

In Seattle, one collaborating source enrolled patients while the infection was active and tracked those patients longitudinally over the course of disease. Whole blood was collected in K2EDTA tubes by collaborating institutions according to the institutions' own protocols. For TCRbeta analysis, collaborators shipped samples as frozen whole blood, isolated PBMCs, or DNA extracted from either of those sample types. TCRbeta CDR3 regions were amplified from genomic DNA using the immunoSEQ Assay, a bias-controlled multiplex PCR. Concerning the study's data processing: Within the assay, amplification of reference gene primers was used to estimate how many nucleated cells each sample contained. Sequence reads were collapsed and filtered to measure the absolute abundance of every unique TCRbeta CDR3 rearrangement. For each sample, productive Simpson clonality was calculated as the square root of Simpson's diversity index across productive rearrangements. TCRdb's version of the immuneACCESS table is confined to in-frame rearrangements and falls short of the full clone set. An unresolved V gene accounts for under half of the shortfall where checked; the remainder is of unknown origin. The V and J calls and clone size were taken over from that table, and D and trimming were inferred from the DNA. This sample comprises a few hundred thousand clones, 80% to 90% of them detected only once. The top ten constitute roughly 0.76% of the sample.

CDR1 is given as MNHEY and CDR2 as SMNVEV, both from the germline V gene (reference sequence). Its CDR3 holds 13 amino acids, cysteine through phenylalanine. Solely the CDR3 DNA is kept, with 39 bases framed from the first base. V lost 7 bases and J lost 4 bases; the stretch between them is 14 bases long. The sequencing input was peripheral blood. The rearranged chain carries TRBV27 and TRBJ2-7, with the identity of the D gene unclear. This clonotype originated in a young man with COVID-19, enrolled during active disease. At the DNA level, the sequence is TGTGCCAGCAAACGTGGAGATGCTTACGAGCAGTACTTC. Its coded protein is CASKRGDAYEQYF.